This record looks at one T cell receptor (beta chain) sequence and its context. Per the original data handling: The authors estimated nucleated cell counts from reference gene primer amplification. Using immunoSEQ multiplex PCR, the repertoire was profiled, and TCRdb retains in-frame clones only, with some absent. V, J and clone size derive from that table, while D and trimming were established from the DNA sequence. The data hold 75,000 or so clones, with 80% observed a single time. The data stem from a study of blood T cell repertoires in COVID-19. For the study at large: Sites across the United States, Italy and Spain contributed samples from acute and convalescent COVID-19. PBMCs, B-cell-depleted T cells, or T cells were the source of the cDNA or gDNA that made up the material.

The CDR3 covers 14 residues. V lost 2 bases and J 2 bases, leaving 7 bases between the germline ends. Germline CDR1 is MNHEY and CDR2 is SVGEGT. What was sequenced was peripheral blood. The TCR sequence derives from a man in his 60s with active or convalescent COVID-19. V usage is TRBV6-2 or TRBV6-3 and J usage is TRBJ1-5, with unresolved D. For the CDR3, the DNA is TGTGCCAGCAGTTACAGCCGAGGCAATCAGCCCCAGCATTTT. Translating it yields CASSYSRGNQPQHF.